This paragraph reports one T cell receptor (beta chain). The V end lost 3 bases, the J end lost 7 bases, and 22 bases lay between the germline ends. CDR1 is SGDLS, CDR2 YYNGEE, per germline. There are 16 residues in the CDR3. This entry is derived from a study of Graves' ophthalmopathy and Graves' hyperthyroidism. Beta-chain TCR CDR3 regions were amplified from RNA transcripts. First-round RT-PCR employed HTBI primers, with a second-round multiplex PCR after it. TCRdb passed the multiplex PCR reads through MiXCR, listing each CDR3 protein once. Of 600,000 to 950,000 distinct CDR3 sequences listed, approximately 40% were seen once; the top ten hold 44%.

The sequencing sample was made of peripheral blood. The V and J genes are TRBV9 and TRBJ2-5; D tentatively fits TRBD1 or TRBD2 (6 bases each). This sequence originates from an adult man with Graves' ophthalmopathy. CDR3 DNA sequence: TGTGCCAGCAGCGCCGCTAGGGGGGCTACGGTTGGGACCCAGTACTTC. It encodes CASSAARGATVGTQYF.